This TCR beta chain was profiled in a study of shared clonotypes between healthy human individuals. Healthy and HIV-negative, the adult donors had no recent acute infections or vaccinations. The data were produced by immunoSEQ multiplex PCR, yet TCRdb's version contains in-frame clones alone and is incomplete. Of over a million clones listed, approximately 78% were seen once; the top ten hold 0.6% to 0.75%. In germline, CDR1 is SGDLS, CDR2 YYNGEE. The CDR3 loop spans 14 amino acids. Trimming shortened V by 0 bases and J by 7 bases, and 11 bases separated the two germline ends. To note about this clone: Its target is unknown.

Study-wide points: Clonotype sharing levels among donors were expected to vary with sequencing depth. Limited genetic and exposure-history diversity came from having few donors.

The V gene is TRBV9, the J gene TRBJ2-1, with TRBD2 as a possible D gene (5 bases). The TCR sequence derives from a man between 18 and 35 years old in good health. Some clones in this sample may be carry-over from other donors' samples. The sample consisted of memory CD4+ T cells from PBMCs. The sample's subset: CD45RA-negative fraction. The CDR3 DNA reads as TGTGCCAGCAGCGTAGCGGGATATATGAATGAGCAGTTCTTC. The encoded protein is CASSVAGYMNEQFF.